Sequencing of this TCR beta chain was carried out in a study of blood T cell repertoires in COVID-19 (dated by TCRdb to about 2020). Context from the whole study: Samples covering the acute and convalescent phases of COVID-19 were provided by collaborators in the United States, Italy and Spain. The material from the prospective study consisted of cDNA or gDNA derived from T cells, B-cell-depleted T cells, or PBMCs. The dataset comprised deeply sampled blood TCRbeta repertoires from subjects exposed to, actively infected with, or recovered from COVID-19. A freely available public database, intended as a resource for researchers studying the immune response to SARS-CoV-2, is where the repertoires were released. The samples were drawn from the first 160 participants of the ongoing ImmuneRACE study and from 950 to 1,500 subjects provided by 6 global collaborators. Sample metadata almost always included a de-identified subject ID, COVID-19 status, age in years and sex. Where available, HLA class I and class II types were taken from metadata supplied by the sample provider and were not determined by assay-based typing. General conclusions and limits of the study: The quantity of clinical and demographic metadata differed by source and by participant and was supplied without curation.

The CDR3 starts with the cysteine, ends with the phenylalanine, and has 17 residues. CDR3 DNA only is kept here, 51 bases in frame from base 1. The germline V gene sets CDR1 to MDHEN and CDR2 to SYDVKM. V loses 3 bases at its end and J loses 3 bases; junction bases beyond the gene matches: 9. One collaborating source in Seattle enrolled patients while the patients were actively infected and followed the patients over time throughout the course of disease. Whole blood was collected in K2EDTA tubes by collaborating institutions according to the institutions' own protocols. For TCRbeta analysis, collaborators shipped samples as frozen whole blood, isolated PBMCs, or DNA extracted from either of those sample types. The immunoSEQ Assay, a bias-controlled multiplex PCR, was used to amplify TCRbeta CDR3 regions from genomic DNA. As for the authors' bioinformatics: The number of nucleated cells in each sample was estimated by amplification of reference gene primers within the assay. To quantify the absolute abundance of each unique TCRbeta CDR3 rearrangement, sequence reads were collapsed and filtered. Productive Simpson clonality was computed per sample as the square root of Simpson's diversity index over productive rearrangements. The immuneACCESS repertoire file appears here via TCRdb, limited to in-frame rearrangements. These files lack a portion of the clones; in checked studies, under half of the deficit traces to unresolved V genes, and the cause of the others is not known. The D gene and trimming were derived from the DNA, and the V and J assignments and clone size from that table. The sample includes 150,000 or so clones, with about 87% observed a single time. The top ten clones comprise approximately 10% of the sample.

About this clone: Its antigen specificity is not known. Base qualities are not provided; no much larger clone lies one nucleotide away.

The clonotype comes from a woman aged 70-85 years with COVID-19, enrolled during active disease. Recombination joined TRBV28 with TRBJ2-2, with TRBD2 identical over 8 junction bases. The sample consisted of peripheral blood. CDR3 reads: CASSLVRAGADTGELFF. At the DNA level, the sequence is TGTGCCAGCAGTTTGGTCCGAGCGGGGGCCGACACCGGGGAGCTGTTTTTT.